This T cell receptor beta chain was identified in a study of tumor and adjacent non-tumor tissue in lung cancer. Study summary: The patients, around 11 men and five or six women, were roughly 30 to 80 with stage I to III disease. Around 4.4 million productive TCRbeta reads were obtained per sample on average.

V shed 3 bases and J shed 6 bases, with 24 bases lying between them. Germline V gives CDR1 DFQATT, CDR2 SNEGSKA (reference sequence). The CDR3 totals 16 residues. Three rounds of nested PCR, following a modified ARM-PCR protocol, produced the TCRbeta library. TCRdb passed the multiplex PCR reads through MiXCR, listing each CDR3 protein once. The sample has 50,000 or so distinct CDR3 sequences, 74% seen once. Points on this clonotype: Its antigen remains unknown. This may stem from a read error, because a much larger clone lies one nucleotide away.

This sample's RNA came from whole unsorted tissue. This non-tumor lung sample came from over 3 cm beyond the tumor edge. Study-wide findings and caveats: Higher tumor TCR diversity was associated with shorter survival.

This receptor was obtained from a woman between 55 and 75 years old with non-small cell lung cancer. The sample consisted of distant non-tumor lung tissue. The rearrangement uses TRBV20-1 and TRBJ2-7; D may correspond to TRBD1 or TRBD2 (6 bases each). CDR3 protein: CSASLPEEGVGSEQYF. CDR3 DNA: TGCAGTGCTAGCCTACCCGAGGAGGGGGTGGGTTCCGAGCAGTACTTC.